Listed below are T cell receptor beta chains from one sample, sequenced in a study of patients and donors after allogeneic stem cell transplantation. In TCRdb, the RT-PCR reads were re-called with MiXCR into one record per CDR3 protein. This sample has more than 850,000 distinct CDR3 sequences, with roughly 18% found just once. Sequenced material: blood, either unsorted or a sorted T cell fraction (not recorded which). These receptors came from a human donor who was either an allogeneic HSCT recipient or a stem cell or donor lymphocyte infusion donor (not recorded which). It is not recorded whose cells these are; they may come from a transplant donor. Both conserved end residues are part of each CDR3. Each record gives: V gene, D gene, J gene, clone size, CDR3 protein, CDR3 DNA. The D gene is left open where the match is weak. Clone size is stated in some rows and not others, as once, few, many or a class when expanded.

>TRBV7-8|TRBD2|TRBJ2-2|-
CASKPREDTGELFF
TGTGCCAGCAAGCCCCGGGAGGACACCGGGGAGCTGTTTTTT
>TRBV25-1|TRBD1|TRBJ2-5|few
CASSDHGTDQETQYF
TGTGCCAGCAGTGACCACGGGACAGACCAAGAGACCCAGTACTTC
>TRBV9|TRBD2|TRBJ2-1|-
CASSAAGDGTNEQFF
TGTGCCAGCAGCGCGGCGGGAGACGGGACCAATGAGCAGTTCTTC
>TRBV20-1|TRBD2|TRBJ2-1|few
CSFHAGGYNEQFF
TGCAGTTTTCACGCGGGGGGTTACAATGAGCAGTTCTTC
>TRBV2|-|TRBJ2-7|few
CASSEPGAYEQYF
TGTGCCAGCAGTGAACCCGGGGCCTACGAGCAGTACTTC
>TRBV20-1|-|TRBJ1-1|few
CSARADSMRAFF
TGCAGTGCTAGAGCCGACAGTATGCGGGCTTTCTTT
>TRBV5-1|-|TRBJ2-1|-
CASSTTLVAYNEQFF
TGCGCCAGCAGCACGACACTAGTGGCCTACAATGAGCAGTTCTTC
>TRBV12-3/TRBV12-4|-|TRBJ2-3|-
CAIEGGADTQYF
TGTGCCATCGAGGGGGGAGCAGATACGCAGTATTTT
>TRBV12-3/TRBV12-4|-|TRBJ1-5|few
CASSSMKYQPQHF
TGTGCCAGCAGTTCGATGAAATATCAGCCCCAGCATTTT
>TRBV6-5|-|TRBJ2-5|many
CASSFPPGGETQYF
TGTGCCAGCAGTTTCCCCCCGGGGGGCGAGACCCAGTACTTC
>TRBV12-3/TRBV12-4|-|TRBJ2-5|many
CASRIAQETQYF
TGTGCCAGCAGGATAGCCCAAGAGACCCAGTACTTC
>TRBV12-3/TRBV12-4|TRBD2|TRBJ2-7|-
CASRGRGDKYF
TGTGCCAGCAGAGGGAGGGGAGATAAGTACTTC
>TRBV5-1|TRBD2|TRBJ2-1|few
CASSSGLAGGLHEQFF
TGCGCCAGCAGCTCAGGACTAGCGGGAGGGTTGCATGAGCAGTTCTTC
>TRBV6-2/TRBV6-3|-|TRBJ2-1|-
CASSPDGTYNEQFF
TGTGCCAGCAGCCCGGATGGTACCTACAATGAGCAGTTCTTC
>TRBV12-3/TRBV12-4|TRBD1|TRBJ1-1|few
CASSFKAGGAFF
TGTGCCAGCAGTTTTAAGGCAGGGGGAGCTTTCTTT
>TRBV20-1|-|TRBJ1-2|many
CSARRGLANYGYTF
TGCAGTGCTAGAAGGGGCCTAGCTAACTATGGCTACACCTTC
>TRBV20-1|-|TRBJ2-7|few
CSGVSVSSYEQYF
TGCAGCGGGGTGAGCGTCTCTTCCTACGAGCAGTACTTC
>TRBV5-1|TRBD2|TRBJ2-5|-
CASSSGLAGVGETQYF
TGCGCCAGCAGCTCCGGACTAGCGGGGGTCGGGGAGACCCAGTACTTC
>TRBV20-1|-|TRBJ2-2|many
CSARDMVNTGELFF
TGCAGTGCTAGAGATATGGTGAACACCGGGGAGCTGTTTTTT
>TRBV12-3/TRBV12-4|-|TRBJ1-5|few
CASSLGSGSDQHF
TGTGCCAGCAGTTTAGGGTCTGGGTCAGACCAGCATTTT
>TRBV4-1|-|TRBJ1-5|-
CASSQEFAAQPQHF
TGCGCCAGCAGCCAAGAATTTGCGGCTCAGCCCCAGCATTTT
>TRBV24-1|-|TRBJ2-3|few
CATSDGRAGDTQYF
TGTGCCACCAGTGATGGGCGGGCAGGTGATACGCAGTATTTT